Below are 4 T cell receptor beta chains sequenced from a single sample in a study of shared clonotypes between healthy human individuals. Produced via immunoSEQ multiplex PCR; TCRdb's table is partial and in-frame only. The data hold approximately 2.3 million clones, with 93% observed a single time. What was sequenced was naive CD4+ T cells from PBMCs. Sample subset: CD45RA+ positively selected. These TCRs come from a man between 18 and 29 years old in good health. Some clones in this sample may be carry-over from other donors' samples.

This chain connects TRBV6-5 to TRBJ2-1, with a tentative D call TRBD2 (6 bases). Per germline, CDR1 MNHEY and CDR2 SVGAGI. The V end lost 2 bases, the J end lost 6 bases, and 8 bases lay between the germline ends. The length of the CDR3 is 13 residues. CDR3 protein: CASSYGGTNEQFF. In DNA, the CDR3 is TGTGCCAGCAGTTACGGGGGGACCAATGAGCAGTTCTTC.

This clone was observed once. The rearrangement links TRBV25-1 to TRBJ2-1, with D hard to call. V shed 2 bases and J shed 0 bases, with 17 bases lying between them. This CDR3 contains 18 residues. Per germline, CDR1 MGHDK and CDR2 SYGVNS. CDR3 amino acids: CASSEPSSPRSSYNEQFF. CDR3 bases: TGTGCCAGCAGTGAACCCTCAAGTCCCCGGAGCTCCTACAATGAGCAGTTCTTC.

The V call is TRBV6-6, the J call TRBJ1-5; possibly TRBD1 for D (6 bases). The CDR3 is made up of 14 amino acids. The V gene lost 2 bases and the J gene lost 4 bases, with 9 bases spanning the gap. The germline CDR1 and CDR2 sequences are MNHNY and SVGAGI (reference sequence). The CDR3 loop is CASSYTGTNQPQHF. DNA of the CDR3: TGTGCCAGCAGTTACACCGGGACAAATCAGCCCCAGCATTTT.

In the case of this clone: The identical CDR3 is also encoded by other nucleotide sequences in the sample. The CDR3 DNA sequence: TGTGCCAGCAGTTTACCAGGGGCTAGCACTGAAGCTTTCTTT. Encoded protein: CASSLPGASTEAFF. V and J are TRBV28 and TRBJ1-1, with D possibly TRBD1 on 6 matching bases. Germline V gives CDR1 MDHEN, CDR2 SYDVKM. The CDR3 covers 14 residues. V shed 2 bases and J shed 4 bases, with 11 bases lying between them.